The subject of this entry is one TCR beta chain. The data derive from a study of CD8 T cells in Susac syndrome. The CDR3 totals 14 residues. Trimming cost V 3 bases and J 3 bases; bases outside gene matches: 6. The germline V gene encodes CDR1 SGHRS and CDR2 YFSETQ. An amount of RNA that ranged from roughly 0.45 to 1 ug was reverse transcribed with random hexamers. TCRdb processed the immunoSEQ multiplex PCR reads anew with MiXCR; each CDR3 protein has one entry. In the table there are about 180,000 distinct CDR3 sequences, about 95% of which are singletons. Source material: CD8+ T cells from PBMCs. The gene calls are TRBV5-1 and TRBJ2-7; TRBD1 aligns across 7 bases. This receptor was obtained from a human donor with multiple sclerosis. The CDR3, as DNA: TGCGCCAGCAGCTCTTCTAGGACAGGCTACGAGCAGTACTTC. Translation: CASSSSRTGYEQYF.